Listed below are T cell receptor beta chains from one sample, sequenced in a study of T cell changes during pregnancy in multiple sclerosis. Clones were read by immunoSEQ multiplex PCR, and TCRdb kept only the in-frame ones, dropping some. The sample lists approximately 28,000 clones, about 83% occurring once. The starting material was CD8+ T cells from peripheral blood mononuclear cells, obtained after pregnancy. The origin of the receptors is a female donor with multiple sclerosis, enrolled in a pregnancy study. Both conserved end residues are trimmed from each CDR3. Clone size appears in some rows only: once, few, many, or a class for an expanded clone.

clone size: .
V gene: TRBV6-5
J gene: TRBJ2-7
CDR3 protein: ASSYSSGGPYEQY

clone size: .
V gene: TRBV5-1
J gene: TRBJ1-2
CDR3 protein: ASSFSTGADPRYT

clone size: .
V gene: TRBV28
J gene: TRBJ2-7
CDR3 protein: ASSLNRDRGFYEQY

clone size: .
V gene: TRBV6-5
J gene: TRBJ1-1
CDR3 protein: ASSYSSIGERAF

clone size: .
V gene: TRBV9
J gene: TRBJ2-7
CDR3 protein: ASSAQGAPYEQY

clone size: .
V gene: TRBV7-8
J gene: TRBJ2-7
CDR3 protein: ASSQTPEGMRGHEQY

clone size: .
V gene: TRBV7-3
J gene: TRBJ2-7
CDR3 protein: ASSFRTGASEQY

clone size: .
V gene: TRBV6-1
J gene: TRBJ1-4
CDR3 protein: ASSEMGGTGNEKLF

clone size: .
V gene: TRBV5-1
J gene: TRBJ2-7
CDR3 protein: ASSLTPRASYEQY

clone size: .
V gene: TRBV6-5
J gene: TRBJ1-5
CDR3 protein: ASRRDSFNQPQH

clone size: .
V gene: TRBV27
J gene: TRBJ2-2
CDR3 protein: ASSFWGETGELF

clone size: .
V gene: TRBV11-2
J gene: TRBJ2-2
CDR3 protein: ASSVGSWSPNTGELF

clone size: .
V gene: TRBV28
J gene: TRBJ1-1
CDR3 protein: ASSLGGGSTEAF

clone size: .
V gene: TRBV30
J gene: TRBJ1-1
CDR3 protein: AWSSGTGDTEAF

clone size: few
V gene: TRBV7-2
J gene: TRBJ1-1
CDR3 protein: ASSLGHLRNTEAF

clone size: .
V gene: TRBV5-1
J gene: TRBJ1-1
CDR3 protein: ASSLGGDTEAF

clone size: .
V gene: TRBV6-1
J gene: TRBJ2-7
CDR3 protein: ASSETSGEGSYEQY